The following is a TCR beta chain sequence with its context. Its antigen remains unknown. V shed 3 bases and J 4 bases; nucleotides not matched to a gene: 6. This CDR3 comprises 14 residues. Germline CDR1 reads WNHNN; CDR2 reads SYGVQD (reference sequence). By quantitative 5'-RACE with molecular barcodes, the TCR beta libraries were made. TCRdb reanalysed the 5' RACE reads using MiXCR and keeps one entry per CDR3 protein. The profile shows 400,000 or so distinct CDR3 sequences, roughly 26% of them singletons. These data originate in a study of CD8 T cells in ankylosing spondylitis. Study-wide results and limits: Significant enrichment of disease-linked clones was reportedly seen in matched ankylosing spondylitis synovial fluid. Roughly 8 highly homologous variants made up a TCR beta motif that seemed to typify ankylosing spondylitis blood. Disease-linked clones were found to be CD8+ and relatively rare in peripheral blood.

The TCR sequence derives from a male donor with ankylosing spondylitis. The gene calls are TRBV10-1 and TRBJ2-7; 7 nucleotides align to TRBD1. Material for sequencing was blood, either unsorted or a sorted T cell fraction (not recorded which). The CDR3 loop reads CASSEYVTGYEQYF. The CDR3 region has the DNA TGCGCCAGCAGTGAATACGTGACAGGGTACGAGCAGTACTTC.